This TCR beta chain comes out of a study of radiotherapy plus CTLA-4 blockade in lung cancer. Measured with immunoSEQ multiplex PCR; TCRdb has only the in-frame clones, and not every one. The data show fewer than 140,000 clones, with 70% to 90% seen just once and less than 2.5% held by the top ten. The ends lost 10 bases at V and 4 bases at J; junction bases unmatched: 6. The CDR3 spans 13 residues. Germline V gene sequence: CDR1 MNHNS, CDR2 SASEGT. The chain has TRBV6-1 and TRBJ1-5; 8 nucleotides line up with TRBD1. The sample consisted of peripheral blood, taken from a patient treated with radiotherapy plus ipilimumab. This TCR derives from a human donor with non-small cell lung cancer that progressed on radiotherapy plus ipilimumab. Some clones in this sample may be carry-over from other donors' samples. The CDR3 protein is CAIRTGSNQPQHF. DNA of the CDR3: TGTGCCATCCGGACAGGGAGTAATCAGCCCCAGCATTTT.